This entry features one T cell receptor (beta chain) sequence. The antigen is unknown. V shed 3 bases and J 6 bases; nucleotides not matched to a gene: 6. The CDR3 covers 14 residues. CDR1 SSHAT and CDR2 FNYEAQ come from the germline V gene (reference sequence). The sample originates from a study of T cells after yellow fever vaccination. Whole-study findings and limits: Reappearance after the booster was observed for most primary-vaccination clones (roughly 97% CD4, just over 85% CD8).

Synthesis of TCR cDNA relied on 5'RACE template switching, which attached a universal primer site and UMIs. One entry per CDR3 protein, called by TCRdb with MiXCR from the 5' RACE reads. The sample gives some 300,000 distinct CDR3 sequences, around 10% of which show up once; about 3.5% is in the top ten. The chain employs TRBV7-7 and TRBJ2-3, with 7 bases lining up with TRBD1. The origin of this receptor is a man aged 18-30 years who received the YFV17D yellow fever vaccine. The source material was CD4+ T cells sorted from PBMCs, sampled 5 days after the yellow fever booster vaccination. The CDR3 here is CASSLDRSGDTQYF. The CDR3 DNA reads TGTGCCAGCAGCTTGGACAGGTCGGGGGATACGCAGTATTTT.